The clone carrying this T cell receptor (beta chain) occurred many times. The record originates from a study of T cells in Graves' hyperthyroidism and ophthalmopathy. V shed 5 bases and J 2 bases; nucleotides not matched to a gene: 4. This CDR3 is 15 amino acids long. Germline V gene sequence: CDR1 MDHEN, CDR2 SYDVKM. RNA transcripts served as the template for amplifying TCR beta CDR3 regions. During a first-round RT-PCR of the TCR CDR3, the HTBI primer set was used. Each CDR3 protein is one row after TCRdb ran MiXCR on the multiplex PCR reads. Of over 250,000 distinct CDR3 sequences in the sample, roughly 20% were seen once.

The sequence derives from a young man with Graves' ophthalmopathy. The chain has TRBV28 and TRBJ2-7; 12 positions match TRBD2. Material for sequencing was blood. In DNA, the CDR3 is TGTGCCAGCAGTCCGGGACTAGCGGGCGCCTACGAGCAGTACTTC. Its protein product is CASSPGLAGAYEQYF.